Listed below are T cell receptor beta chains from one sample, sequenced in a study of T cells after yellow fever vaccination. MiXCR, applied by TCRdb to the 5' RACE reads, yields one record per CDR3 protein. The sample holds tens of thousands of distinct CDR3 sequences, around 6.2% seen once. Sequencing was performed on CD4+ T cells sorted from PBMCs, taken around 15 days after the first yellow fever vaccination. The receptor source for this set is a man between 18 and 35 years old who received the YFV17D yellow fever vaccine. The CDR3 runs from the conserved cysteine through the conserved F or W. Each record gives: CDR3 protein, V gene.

cdr3_aa: CASRTGTGRSFWTEAFF; v_call: TRBV7-2
cdr3_aa: CASSPRPKQGLAKNIQYF; v_call: TRBV5-1
cdr3_aa: CASSQGQGIGEAFF; v_call: TRBV4-2
cdr3_aa: CASSLTRDRDGGELFF; v_call: TRBV5-1
cdr3_aa: CASRAREYGYTF; v_call: TRBV28
cdr3_aa: CSARDQGVWNQPQHF; v_call: TRBV20-1
cdr3_aa: CASSRDREETQYF; v_call: TRBV18
cdr3_aa: CASSLVVGGNEQFF; v_call: TRBV7-2
cdr3_aa: CASSPNAGGGKNIQYF; v_call: TRBV4-3
cdr3_aa: CASSFRFIQRGHQDTQYF; v_call: TRBV5-1
cdr3_aa: CASSLGGGTVGYGYTF; v_call: TRBV5-1
cdr3_aa: CSARDQGEGDEQYF; v_call: TRBV20-1